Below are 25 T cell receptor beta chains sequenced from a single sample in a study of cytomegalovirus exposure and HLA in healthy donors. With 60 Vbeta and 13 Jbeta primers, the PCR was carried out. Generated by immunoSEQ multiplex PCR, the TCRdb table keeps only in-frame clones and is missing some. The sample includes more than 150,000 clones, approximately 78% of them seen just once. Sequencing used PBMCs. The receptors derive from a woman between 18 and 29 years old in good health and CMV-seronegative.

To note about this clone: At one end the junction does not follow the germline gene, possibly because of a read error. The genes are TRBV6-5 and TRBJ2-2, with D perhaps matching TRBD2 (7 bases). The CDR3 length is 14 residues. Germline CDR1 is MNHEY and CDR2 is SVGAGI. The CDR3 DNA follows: TGTGCCAGCAGTCCCGGACAGCCAAGGCGGGAGCTGCTTTTT. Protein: CASSPGQPRRELLF.

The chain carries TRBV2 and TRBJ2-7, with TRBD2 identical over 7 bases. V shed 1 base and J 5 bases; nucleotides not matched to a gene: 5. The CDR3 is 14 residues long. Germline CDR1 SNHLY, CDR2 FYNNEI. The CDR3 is CASSEGAGDDEQYF. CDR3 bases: TGTGCCAGCAGTGAAGGGGCGGGAGATGACGAGCAGTACTTC. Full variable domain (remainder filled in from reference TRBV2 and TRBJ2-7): EPEVTQTPSHQVTQMGQEVILRCVPISNHLYFYWYRQILGQKVEFLVSFYNNEISEKSEIFDDQFSVERPDGSNFTLKIRSTKLEDSAMYFCASSEGAGDDEQYFGPGTRLTVT.

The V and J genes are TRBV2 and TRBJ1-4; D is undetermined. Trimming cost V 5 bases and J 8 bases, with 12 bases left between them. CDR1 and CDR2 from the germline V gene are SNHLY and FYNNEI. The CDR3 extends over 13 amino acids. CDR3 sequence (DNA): TGTGCCAGCAGTTACACTAGGAGGGAAAAACTGTTTTTT. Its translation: CASSYTRREKLFF.

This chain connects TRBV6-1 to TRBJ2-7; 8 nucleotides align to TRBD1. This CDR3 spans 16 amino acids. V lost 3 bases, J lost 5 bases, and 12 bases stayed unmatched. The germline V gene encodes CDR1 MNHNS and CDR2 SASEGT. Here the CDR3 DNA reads TGTGCCAGCAGTGAGCAGGGGGCTCTACCGCAGAACGAGCAGTACTTC. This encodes CASSEQGALPQNEQYF.

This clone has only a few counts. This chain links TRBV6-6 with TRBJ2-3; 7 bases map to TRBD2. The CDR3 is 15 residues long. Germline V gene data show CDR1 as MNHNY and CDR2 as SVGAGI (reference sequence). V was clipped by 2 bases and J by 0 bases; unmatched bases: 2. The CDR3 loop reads CASSYGGGSTDTQYF. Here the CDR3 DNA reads TGTGCCAGCAGTTACGGCGGGGGTAGCACAGATACGCAGTATTTT.

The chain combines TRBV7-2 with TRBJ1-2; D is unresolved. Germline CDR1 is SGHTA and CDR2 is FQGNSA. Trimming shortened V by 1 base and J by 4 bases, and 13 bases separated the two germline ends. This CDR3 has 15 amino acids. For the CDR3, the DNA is TGTGCCAGCAGCTTAGAGGATAGCGGCGGCTATGGCTACACCTTC. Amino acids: CASSLEDSGGYGYTF.

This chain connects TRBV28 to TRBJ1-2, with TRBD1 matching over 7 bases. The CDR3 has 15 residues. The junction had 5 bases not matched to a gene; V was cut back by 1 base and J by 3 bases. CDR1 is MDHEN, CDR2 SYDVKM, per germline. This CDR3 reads CASSLSQGSYYGYTF. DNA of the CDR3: TGTGCCAGCAGTTTATCACAGGGGTCCTACTATGGCTACACCTTC.

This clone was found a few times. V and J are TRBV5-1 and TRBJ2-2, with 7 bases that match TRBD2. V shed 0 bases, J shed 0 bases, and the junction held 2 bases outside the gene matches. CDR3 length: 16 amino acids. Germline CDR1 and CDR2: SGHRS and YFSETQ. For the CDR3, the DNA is TGCGCCAGCAGCTTGGTTGCGGGGGCGAACACCGGGGAGCTGTTTTTT. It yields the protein CASSLVAGANTGELFF.

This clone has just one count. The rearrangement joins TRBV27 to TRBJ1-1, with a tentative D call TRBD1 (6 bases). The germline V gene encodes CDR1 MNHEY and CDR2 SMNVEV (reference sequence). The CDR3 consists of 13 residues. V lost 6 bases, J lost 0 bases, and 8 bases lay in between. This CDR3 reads CASRTGMNTEAFF. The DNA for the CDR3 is TGTGCCAGCAGGACAGGCATGAACACTGAAGCTTTCTTT.

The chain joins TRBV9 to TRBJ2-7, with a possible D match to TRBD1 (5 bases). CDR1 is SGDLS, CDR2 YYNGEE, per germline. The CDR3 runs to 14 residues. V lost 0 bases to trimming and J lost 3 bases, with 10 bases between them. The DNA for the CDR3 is TGTGCCAGCAGCGTAGGGCAGGGCGGCTACGAGCAGTACTTC. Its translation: CASSVGQGGYEQYF. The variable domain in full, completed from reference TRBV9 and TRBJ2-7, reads DSGVTQTPKHLITATGQRVTLRCSPRSGDLSVYWYQQSLDQGLQFLIQYYNGEERAKGNILERFSAQQFPDLHSELNLSSLELGDSALYFCASSVGQGGYEQYFGPGTRLTVT.

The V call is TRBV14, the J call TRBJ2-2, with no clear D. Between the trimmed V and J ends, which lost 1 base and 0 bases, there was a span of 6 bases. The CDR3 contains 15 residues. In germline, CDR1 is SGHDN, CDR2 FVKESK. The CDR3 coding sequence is TGTGCCAGCAGCCAAGGCGGCACGAACACCGGGGAGCTGTTTTTT. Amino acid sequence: CASSQGGTNTGELFF.

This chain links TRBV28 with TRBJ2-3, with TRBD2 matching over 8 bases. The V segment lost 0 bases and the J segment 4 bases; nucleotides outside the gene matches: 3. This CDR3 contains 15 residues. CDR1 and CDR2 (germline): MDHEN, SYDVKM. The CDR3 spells CASSLWRGAADTQYF. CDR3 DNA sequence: TGTGCCAGCAGTTTATGGCGGGGGGCGGCAGATACGCAGTATTTT.

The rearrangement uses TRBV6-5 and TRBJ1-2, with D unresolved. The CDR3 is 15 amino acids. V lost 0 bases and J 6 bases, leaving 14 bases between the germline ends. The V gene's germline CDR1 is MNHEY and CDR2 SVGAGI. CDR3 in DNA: TGTGCCAGCAGTTACTCGTCGGGAGGAGCCCATGGCTACACCTTC. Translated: CASSYSSGGAHGYTF.

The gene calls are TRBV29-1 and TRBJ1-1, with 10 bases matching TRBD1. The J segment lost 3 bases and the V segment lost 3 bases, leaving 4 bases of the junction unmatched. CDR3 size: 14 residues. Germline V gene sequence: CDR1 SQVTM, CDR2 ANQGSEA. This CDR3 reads CSVEGTGAYTEAFF. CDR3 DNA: TGCAGCGTTGAGGGGACAGGGGCCTACACTGAAGCTTTCTTT.

CDR3 sequence (DNA): TGTGCCCACTCCCGGCGACAGGGTGGAAACACCATATATTTT. It encodes CAHSRRQGGNTIYF. J is TRBJ1-3 and V is TRBV30, with 7 nucleotides matching TRBD1. The CDR3 is made up of 14 amino acids. From germline, CDR1 is GTSNPN and CDR2 SVGIG (reference sequence). V shed 8 bases, J shed 3 bases, and the junction held 10 bases outside the gene matches.

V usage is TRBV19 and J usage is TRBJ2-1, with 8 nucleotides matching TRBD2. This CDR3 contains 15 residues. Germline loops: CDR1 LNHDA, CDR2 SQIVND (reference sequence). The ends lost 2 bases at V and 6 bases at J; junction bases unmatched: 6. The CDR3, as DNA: TGTGCCAGTAGTATAAGAGAGACTAGCGTCAATGAGCAGTTCTTC. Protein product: CASSIRETSVNEQFF.

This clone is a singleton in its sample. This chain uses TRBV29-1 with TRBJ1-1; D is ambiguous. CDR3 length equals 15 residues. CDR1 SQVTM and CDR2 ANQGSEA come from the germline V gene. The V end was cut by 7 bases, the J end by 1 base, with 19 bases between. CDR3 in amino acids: CSARGFSEGNTEAFF. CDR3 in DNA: TGCAGCGCCAGAGGGTTTTCAGAGGGGAACACTGAAGCTTTCTTT.

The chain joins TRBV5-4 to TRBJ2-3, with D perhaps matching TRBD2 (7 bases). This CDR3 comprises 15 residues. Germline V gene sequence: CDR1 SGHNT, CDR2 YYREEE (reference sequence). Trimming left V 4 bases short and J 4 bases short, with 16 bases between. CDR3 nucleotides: TGTGCCAGCAGCCCTCTGGGGGGGGCGGCAGATACGCAGTATTTT. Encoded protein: CASSPLGGAADTQYF.

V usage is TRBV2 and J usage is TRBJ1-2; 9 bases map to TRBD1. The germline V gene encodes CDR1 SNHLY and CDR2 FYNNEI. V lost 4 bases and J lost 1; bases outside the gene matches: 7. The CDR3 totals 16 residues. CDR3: CASSGWTGESNYGYTF. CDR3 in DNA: TGTGCCAGCAGTGGTTGGACAGGGGAGAGTAACTATGGCTACACCTTC.

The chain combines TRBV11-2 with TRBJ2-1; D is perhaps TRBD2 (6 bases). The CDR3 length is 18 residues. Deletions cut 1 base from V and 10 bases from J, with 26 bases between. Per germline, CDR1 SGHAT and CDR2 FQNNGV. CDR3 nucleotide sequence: TGTGCCAGCAGCTTAGCCAACCCGGGACTCTCTTCCAGGGAGGAGCAGTTCTTC. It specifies CASSLANPGLSSREEQFF.

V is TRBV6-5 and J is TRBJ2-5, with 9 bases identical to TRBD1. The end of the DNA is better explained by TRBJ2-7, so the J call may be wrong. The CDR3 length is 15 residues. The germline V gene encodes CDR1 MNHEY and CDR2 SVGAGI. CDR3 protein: CASSYGTGSSYEQYF. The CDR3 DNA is TGTGCCAGCAGTTACGGGACAGGGAGCTCCTACGAGCAGTACTTC.

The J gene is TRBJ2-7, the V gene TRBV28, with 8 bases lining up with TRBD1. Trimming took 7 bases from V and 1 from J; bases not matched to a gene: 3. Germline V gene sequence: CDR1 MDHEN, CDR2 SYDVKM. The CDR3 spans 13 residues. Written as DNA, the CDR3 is TGTGCCAGCAAGACAGGGGAATCCTACGAGCAGTACTTC. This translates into CASKTGESYEQYF. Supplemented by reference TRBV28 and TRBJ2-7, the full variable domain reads DVKVTQSSRYLVKRTGEKVFLECVQDMDHENMFWYRQDPGLGLRLIYFSYDVKMKEKGDIPEGYSVSREKKERFSLILESASTNQTSMYLCASKTGESYEQYFGPGTRLTVT.

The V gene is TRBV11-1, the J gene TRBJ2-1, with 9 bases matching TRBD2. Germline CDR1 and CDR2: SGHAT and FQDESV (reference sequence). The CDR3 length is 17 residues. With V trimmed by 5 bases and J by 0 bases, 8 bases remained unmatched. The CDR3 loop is CASSLPGLAVSYNEQFF. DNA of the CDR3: TGTGCCAGCAGCCTACCGGGACTAGCAGTCTCCTACAATGAGCAGTTCTTC.

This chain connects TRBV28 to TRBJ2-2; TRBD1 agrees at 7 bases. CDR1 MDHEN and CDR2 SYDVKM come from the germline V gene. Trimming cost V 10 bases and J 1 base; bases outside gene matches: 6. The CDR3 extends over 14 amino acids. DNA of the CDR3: TGTGCCATCCCCGACAGGGAGAACACCGGGGAGCTGTTTTTT. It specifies CAIPDRENTGELFF.

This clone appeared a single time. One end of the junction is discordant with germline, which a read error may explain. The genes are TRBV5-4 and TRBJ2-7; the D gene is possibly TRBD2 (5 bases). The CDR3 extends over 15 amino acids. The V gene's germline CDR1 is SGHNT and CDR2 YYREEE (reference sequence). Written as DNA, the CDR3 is TGTGCCAGCAGACCAGAGCGGAACCCCTCCTCCGAGCAGTACTTC. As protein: CASRPERNPSSEQYF.